This TCR beta chain was documented in a study of Graves' ophthalmopathy and Graves' hyperthyroidism (dated 2018 in TCRdb). In the study overall: Peripheral blood samples were taken at the time of initial diagnosis, before any treatment was given. An independent validation cohort was composed of 18 hyperthyroidism patients and around 16 patients who later progressed from hyperthyroidism to ophthalmopathy. The study used signatures of the TCR beta repertoire to tell Graves' ophthalmopathy apart from Graves' hyperthyroidism and to predict which patients would progress to ophthalmopathy. Following sample collection, hyperthyroidism patients were given methimazole at a starting dose of 30 mg daily, and ophthalmopathy patients were given high-dose intravenous methylprednisolone. In total, 120 to 150 blood samples were TCR-sequenced: fewer than 50 ophthalmopathy, around 75 hyperthyroidism and approximately 17 hyperthyroidism-to-ophthalmopathy patients. To explore V-J signatures that distinguish ophthalmopathy from hyperthyroidism, a discovery set of 100 patients was enrolled, made up of 43 with ophthalmopathy and some 58 with stable hyperthyroidism. In roughly 6 hyperthyroidism patients, the T-cell repertoire of thyroid tissue was compared with the T-cell repertoire of blood. Paper-wide results and their limitations: Most expanded thyroid clonotypes with frequency above 0.001 were also detected in blood, suggesting blood repertoires may reflect the thyroid immune response. In validation, the model predicted ophthalmopathy progression with less than 71% sensitivity and 72.22% specificity; eleven to twelve predicted patients were CT-confirmed with GO in a median of approximately six months. No statistical method was used to set the sample size in advance, and the investigators knew which group each participant was assigned to. In cross-validation, the 13-signature model distinguished ophthalmopathy from stable hyperthyroidism with almost 90% sensitivity and approximately 81% specificity, and in the test set the corresponding values were roughly 80% and 76%.

This clonotype has more than one count but fewer than ten. There is no known antigen for this receptor. Base qualities are not recorded, but no much larger clone differs from it by a single base. TCR beta CDR3 regions were amplified from RNA transcripts for repertoire sequencing. A first-round RT-PCR used HTBI primers with the Qiagen OneStep RT-PCR kit, followed by a second-round multiplex PCR, size selection and purification. Libraries were sequenced on an Illumina HiSeq2000 using paired-end 100 bp reads. The authors processed their data as follows. Reads were processed with SOAPnuke, discarding reads with adapters, uncalled bases, mean Phred below 15, or no exact constant-primer or identifier match. COPE v1.2.5 was used to merge the high-quality paired reads. Each unique nucleotide sequence was treated as a clonotype, and MiTCR v1.1 was used to align the clonotypes to the IMGT TRB V, D and J references. The analysis was limited to V-J combinations with a frequency above 0.0001, which together covered 98% to 99.2% of repertoires. For each V-J combination, a TCR clonal expansion and chaos score was defined as the ratio of F50 clonal expansion to chaos observed in the TCRdist matrix. Welch's t-statistics and random forest were used to reduce the features to 10 to 15 V-J combinations, which were then used as input to a naive Bayes classifier. Thyroid-blood repertoire similarity was quantified with the Morisita-Horn index. Starting from the raw public reads, TCRdb applied fastp trimming at Q25, assembled clones with MiXCR and retained in-frame beta chains. CDR3 protein duplicates are merged, each entry listing the most common genes and DNA. What appears here as the V and J calls and clone size reflects TCRdb's work, not the paper's. The sample has some 370,000 distinct CDR3 sequences on record, about a sixth of them singletons. Together, the top ten hold around 2.4% of the sample.

V was cut back by 2 bases and J by 0 bases, leaving a gap of 11 bases between them. The CDR1 and CDR2 encoded by the germline V gene are SGHAT and FQNNGV. The CDR3 goes from the cysteine to the phenylalanine over 15 residues. The only DNA kept is the CDR3, 45 bases in frame from the first base. Hyperthyroidism was defined as stable when no progression to ophthalmopathy occurred within 18 months of follow-up. The hyperthyroidism patients were 18 to 65 years old and newly diagnosed, with a disease duration of less than 2 months. Patients were excluded if they had other autoimmune diseases, uncontrolled infections, pregnancy or lactation. Clinical symptoms, serum thyroxine, TRAb, thyroid ultrasound and orbital computed tomography were used for diagnosis. Using Ficoll-Paque density gradient centrifugation, PBMCs were isolated from 9.5 to 10 ml of fresh peripheral blood. Trizol reagent was used to extract the total RNA, and its quality was then checked on an Agilent 2100 Bioanalyzer.

Sequencing input: peripheral blood. The V and J genes are TRBV11-2 and TRBJ2-7; matching of 5 bases hints at TRBD2 as the D gene. The receptor was isolated from an adult woman with stable Graves' hyperthyroidism. The nucleotides read TGTGCCAGCAGCTTATATCGTGGGAGCTCCTACGAGCAGTACTTC. The resulting protein is CASSLYRGSSYEQYF. Extended through the reference TRBV11-2 and TRBJ2-7 proteins, this CDR3 yields the full variable domain: EAGVAQSPRYKIIEKRQSVAFWCNPISGHATLYWYQQILGQGPKLLIQFQNNGVVDDSQLPKDRFSAERLKGVDSTLKIQPAKLEDSAVYLCASSLYRGSSYEQYFGPGTRLTVT.